This TCR beta chain was identified in a study of blood T cell repertoires in COVID-19. In the study overall: The samples span acute and convalescent COVID-19 from the United States, Italy and Spain. PBMCs, B-cell-depleted T cells, or T cells provided the cDNA or gDNA that made up the material.

This clone was found once. Authors' analysis steps: Cell counts per sample came from amplifying reference gene primers. Data came from immunoSEQ multiplex PCR; TCRdb stores just in-frame clones and leaves some out. That table furnishes V, J and clone size, whereas the DNA furnished D and trimming. The table includes more than 400,000 clones, approximately 83% detected once. This CDR3 region has 14 residues. The germline V and J ends were trimmed by 5 bases and 5 bases, with 16 bases remaining between them. CDR1 is SGDLS, CDR2 YYNGEE, per germline. Sequences were obtained from peripheral blood. The V and J genes are TRBV9 and TRBJ2-5; perhaps TRBD1 as D (6 bases). The TCR originated in a human donor in a cohort sampled during active COVID-19. This CDR3 reads CASRSEGGGETQYF. CDR3 nucleotide sequence: TGTGCCAGCAGGTCCGAAGGGGGTGGGGAGACCCAGTACTTC.